Shown below are 24 T cell receptor beta chains from a single sample sequenced in a study of type 1 regulatory T cells. Each CDR3 protein gets one entry after TCRdb re-called the reads with MiXCR. This table holds 60,000 to 70,000 distinct CDR3 sequences, 49% found once. Their recognized antigens are unknown. Specimen: cultured non-Tr1 T cells, either the whole culture or a sorted T cell fraction (not recorded which). These receptors all stem from a human donor in good health.

The chain uses TRBV20-1 and TRBJ1-6, with D uncertain. The CDR3 has 19 amino acids. V was trimmed by 0 bases and J by 0 bases, leaving 18 bases between them. Germline loops: CDR1 DFQATT, CDR2 SNEGSKA (reference sequence). In nucleotides, the CDR3 is TGCAGTGCTAGAGATCGGAGAGTCCCCGAAAGCTCCTATAATTCACCCCTCCACTTT. It specifies CSARDRRVPESSYNSPLHF.

This clonotype has a handful of counts. The chain has TRBV4-1 and TRBJ2-3, with 11 bases fitting TRBD2. The junction had 10 bases not matched to a gene; V was cut back by 1 base and J by 1 base. CDR3 length: 19 amino acids. Germline V gene data show CDR1 as MGHRA and CDR2 as YSYEKL. The DNA for the CDR3 is TGCGCCAGCAGCCAAGGAGGGTCCCTAGCGGGGGGACGCACAGATACGCAGTATTTT. This gives the protein CASSQGGSLAGGRTDTQYF.

This clonotype occurred a few times. This chain uses TRBV15 with TRBJ2-1, with 12 nucleotides matching TRBD1. The CDR3 runs 15 residues. Per the germline V gene, CDR1 is LNHNV and CDR2 is YYDKDF (reference sequence). The J segment lost 8 bases and the V segment lost 3 bases, leaving 5 bases of the junction unmatched. The CDR3 protein is CATSRGQGALDEQFF. CDR3 DNA: TGTGCCACCAGCAGGGGACAGGGGGCGCTGGATGAGCAGTTCTTC.

The DNA for the CDR3 is TGTGCCAGCAGGCCCTCTAGCGGGCAAGAGACCCAGTACTTC. This encodes CASRPSSGQETQYF. The chain combines TRBV12-3 or TRBV12-4 with TRBJ2-5, with 8 bases matching TRBD2. V was clipped by 6 bases and J by 2 bases; unmatched bases: 5. The CDR3 loop spans 14 amino acids.

This chain links TRBV27 with TRBJ2-2; either TRBD1 or TRBD2 may supply D (6 bases each). Deletions cut 1 base from V and 4 bases from J, with 16 bases between. Per the germline V gene, CDR1 is MNHEY and CDR2 is SMNVEV (reference sequence). This CDR3 is 17 amino acids long. The CDR3 DNA is TGTGCCAGCAGTTTATGGGGACATCTCGGGGGCACCGGGGAGCTGTTTTTT. It encodes CASSLWGHLGGTGELFF.

This chain uses TRBV3-1 with TRBJ1-1; possible D gene TRBD1, 5 bases. The length of the CDR3 is 13 residues. V lost 0 bases and J 9 bases, leaving 11 bases between the germline ends. CDR1 LGHDT and CDR2 YNNKEL come from the germline V gene (reference sequence). CDR3 coding DNA: TGTGCCAGCAGCCAAGAGACAGCCCGAAAAGCTTTCTTT. This translates into CASSQETARKAFF. The entire variable domain, with the rest obtained from reference TRBV3-1 and TRBJ1-1, is as follows: DTAVSQTPKYLVTQMGNDKSIKCEQNLGHDTMYWYKQDSKKFLKIMFSYNNKELIINETVPNRFSPKSPDKAHLNLHINSLELGDSAVYFCASSQETARKAFFGQGTRLTVV.

This clonotype was recorded once. V and J are TRBV28 and TRBJ2-7, with D possibly being TRBD1 or TRBD2 (5 bases each). Germline V lookup: CDR1 MDHEN, CDR2 SYDVKM. Trimming stripped 3 bases from V and 5 bases from J, with 14 bases between. This CDR3 region has 14 residues. Here the CDR3 reads CASSFPGAVNEQYF. The DNA for the CDR3 is TGTGCCAGCAGTTTTCCCGGGGCCGTGAACGAGCAGTACTTC.

The chain is built from TRBV7-7 and TRBJ2-3, with 9 bases lining up with TRBD2. V was pared by 4 bases and J by 6 bases, with 8 bases of the junction left unmatched. The CDR3 has 15 amino acids. Germline assignment: CDR1 SSHAT and CDR2 FNYEAQ (reference sequence). The chain's CDR3 is CASSSGLASGDTQYF. DNA of the CDR3: TGTGCCAGCAGCTCCGGACTAGCGTCTGGCGATACGCAGTATTTT.

The V call is TRBV7-9, the J call TRBJ2-1; D call uncertain. The germline CDR1 and CDR2 sequences are SEHNR and FQNEAQ (reference sequence). The V end lost 1 base, the J end lost 5 bases, and 12 bases lay between the germline ends. The CDR3 has 15 residues. The CDR3 protein is CASSLDSWSNNEQFF. CDR3 nucleotide sequence: TGTGCCAGCAGCTTAGATAGCTGGTCCAACAATGAGCAGTTCTTC.

The chain carries TRBV6-2 or TRBV6-3 and TRBJ1-5; TRBD1 might be the D (6 bases). Trimming took off 0 bases at V and 3 bases at J, with 12 bases between the two ends. This CDR3 region has 16 residues. CDR1 is MNHEY and CDR2 is SVGEGT in the germline V gene. In nucleotides, the CDR3 is TGTGCCAGCAGTTACTCGGCTAACAGGGCCAATCAGCCCCAGCATTTT. This translates into CASSYSANRANQPQHF.

This chain uses TRBV28 with TRBJ2-7, with 9 positions matching TRBD1. Germline lookup yields CDR1 MDHEN and CDR2 SYDVKM. The trim removed 5 bases at V and 7 bases at J, leaving 6 bases unmatched. The CDR3 runs 13 residues. The CDR3 region is CASSPGDREEQYF. Here the CDR3 DNA reads TGTGCCAGCAGTCCAGGGGACAGGGAAGAGCAGTACTTC.

In this sample, this clonotype turned up a few times. The J gene is TRBJ2-7, the V gene TRBV6-1; D gene unclear. Trimming removed 11 bases from V and 2 bases from J, with 19 bases in between. The CDR3 sequence is 14 residues long. Germline V lookup: CDR1 MNHNS, CDR2 SASEGT. The CDR3 sequence: CADVRNNATYEQYF. The DNA of the CDR3 is TGTGCCGACGTGCGGAACAACGCTACCTACGAGCAGTACTTC.

At least ten counts were recorded for this clonotype. This chain links TRBV7-2 with TRBJ2-3; D not certain. V was clipped by 2 bases and J by 5 bases, with 11 bases between them. Germline V gene lookup returns CDR1 SGHTA and CDR2 FQGNSA. The length of the CDR3 is 14 residues. CDR3 coding DNA: TGTGCCAGCAGCTTACTCGTAACGGGAGATACGCAGTATTTT. Residues: CASSLLVTGDTQYF.

V is TRBV20-1 and J is TRBJ2-3; D could derive from TRBD1 or TRBD2 (5 bases each). The CDR3 covers 15 residues. Between the trimmed V and J ends, which lost 6 bases and 3 bases, there was a span of 19 bases. Germline CDR1 and CDR2: DFQATT and SNEGSKA (reference sequence). CDR3 in DNA: TGCAGTGCAGAGATAACGGGGCGCAGAACAGATACGCAGTATTTT. This encodes CSAEITGRRTDTQYF.

The genes are TRBV6-2 or TRBV6-3 and TRBJ1-2; D not certain. Trimming stripped 6 bases from V and 2 bases from J, with 13 bases between. In germline, CDR1 is MNHEY, CDR2 SVGEGT. This CDR3 region has 14 residues. CDR3 sequence reads: CASRSLTLNYGYTF. CDR3 bases: TGTGCCAGCAGGAGTTTAACCCTCAACTATGGCTACACCTTC.

There are a few counts of this clonotype. A much larger clone is a single base away; this may be a read error. The chain is built from TRBV4-1 and TRBJ1-2; tentative D call: TRBD1 (5 bases). Germline V gives CDR1 MGHRA, CDR2 YSYEKL. V shed 4 bases and J shed 2 bases, with 20 bases lying between them. CDR3 length: 17 amino acids. The chain's CDR3 is CASSPRRGYWMNYGYTF. The CDR3, as DNA: TGCGCCAGCAGCCCGAGGAGGGGATACTGGATGAACTATGGCTACACCTTC.

The V gene is TRBV11-1, the J gene TRBJ2-5; TRBD2 matches at 13 bases. V lost 5 bases, J lost 5 bases, and 17 bases stayed unmatched. This CDR3 comprises 19 residues. Germline CDR1 is SGHAT and CDR2 is FQDESV (reference sequence). CDR3 bases: TGTGCCAGCAGCACCCGGACTAGCGGGGGCCCGGCGGGACGGGAGACCCAGTACTTC. Encoded protein: CASSTRTSGGPAGRETQYF.

This chain uses TRBV2 with TRBJ1-1; no clear D gene. The germline gives CDR1 SNHLY, CDR2 FYNNEI. V was cut by 6 bases and J by 2 bases, with 10 bases left in between. This CDR3 region has 13 residues. CDR3 in amino acids: CASRNRPNTEAFF. CDR3 in DNA: TGTGCCAGCAGAAACAGACCCAACACTGAAGCTTTCTTT.

For the CDR3, the DNA is TGTGCCAGCAGCAGACAGGTTACCCAAGAGACCCAGTACTTC. This gives the protein CASSRQVTQETQYF. The chain uses TRBV2 and TRBJ2-5, with D perhaps TRBD1 (6 bases). Germline V gene lookup returns CDR1 SNHLY and CDR2 FYNNEI. The CDR3 runs to 14 residues. V lost 6 bases to trimming and J lost 1 base, with 12 bases between them.

The CDR3, as DNA: TGTGCCAGCAGTTTACAAGCGGGGTTCGAGCAGTACTTC. Translated, it gives CASSLQAGFEQYF. This chain joins TRBV12-3 or TRBV12-4 and TRBJ2-7, with TRBD2 identical over 7 bases. The length of the CDR3 is 13 residues. The ends lost 2 bases at V and 6 bases at J; junction bases unmatched: 4.

This chain links TRBV7-9 with TRBJ2-2; possible D gene TRBD1, 7 bases. Trimming pared 6 bases from V and 3 bases from J, leaving 14 bases between. The germline V gene has CDR1 SEHNR and CDR2 FQNEAQ (reference sequence). The CDR3 spans 15 residues. The DNA of the CDR3 is TGTGCCAGCAGTCGGAGGGGGCCGGACACCGGGGAGCTGTTTTTT. It yields the protein CASSRRGPDTGELFF.

J is TRBJ2-5 and V is TRBV12-3 or TRBV12-4; 11 nucleotides agree with TRBD1. The CDR3 extends over 15 amino acids. After removal of 5 bases from V and 5 bases from J, the junction contained 7 bases not matched to a gene. The CDR3 nucleotides read TGTGCCAGCAGTACCACCGGGACAGGGGGTGAGACCCAGTACTTC. As protein: CASSTTGTGGETQYF.

This clonotype was seen more than once but under ten times. Likely a read error: the CDR3 ends without its conserved phenylalanine or tryptophan. The chain uses TRBV3-1 and TRBJ1-5, with no clear D. V lost 0 bases and J lost 4, with 16 bases in between. Germline loops: CDR1 LGHDT, CDR2 YNNKEL (reference sequence). The CDR3 runs to 17 residues. The CDR3 here is CASSQDPVTAVNQPQHL. The CDR3 DNA reads TGTGCCAGCAGCCAAGATCCTGTTACAGCCGTTAATCAGCCCCAGCATTTA.

Written as DNA, the CDR3 is TGTGCCAGCAGTTACCCGAGGATCGGAGGGTTGTCCTACGAGCAGTACTTC. Its translation: CASSYPRIGGLSYEQYF. The chain couples TRBV6-2 or TRBV6-3 to TRBJ2-7; weak D call: TRBD2 (6 bases). V was shortened by 2 bases and J by 1 base, with 18 bases between the two germline ends. Germline V gene data show CDR1 as MNHEY and CDR2 as SVGEGT. The CDR3 spans 17 residues.